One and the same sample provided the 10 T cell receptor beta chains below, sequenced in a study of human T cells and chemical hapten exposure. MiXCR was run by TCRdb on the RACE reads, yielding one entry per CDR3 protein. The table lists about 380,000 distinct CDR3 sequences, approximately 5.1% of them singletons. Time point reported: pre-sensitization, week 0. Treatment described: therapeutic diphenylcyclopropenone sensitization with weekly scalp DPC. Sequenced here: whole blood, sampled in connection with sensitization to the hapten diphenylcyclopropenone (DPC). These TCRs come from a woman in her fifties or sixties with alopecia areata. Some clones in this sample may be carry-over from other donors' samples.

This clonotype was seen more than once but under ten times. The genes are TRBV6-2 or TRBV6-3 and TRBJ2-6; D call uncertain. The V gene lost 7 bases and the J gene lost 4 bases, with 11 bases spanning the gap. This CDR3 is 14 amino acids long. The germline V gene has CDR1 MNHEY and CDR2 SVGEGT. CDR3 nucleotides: TGTGCCAGCAATCGCTCTAGGGGGGCCAACGTCCTGACTTTC. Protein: CASNRSRGANVLTF.

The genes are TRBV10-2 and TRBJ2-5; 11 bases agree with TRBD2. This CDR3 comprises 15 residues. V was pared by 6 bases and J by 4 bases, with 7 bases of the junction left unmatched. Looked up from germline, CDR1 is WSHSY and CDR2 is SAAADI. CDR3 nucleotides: TGCGCCAGCAGACCTACCGGGACTAGCGGAGAGACCCAGTACTTC. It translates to CASRPTGTSGETQYF.

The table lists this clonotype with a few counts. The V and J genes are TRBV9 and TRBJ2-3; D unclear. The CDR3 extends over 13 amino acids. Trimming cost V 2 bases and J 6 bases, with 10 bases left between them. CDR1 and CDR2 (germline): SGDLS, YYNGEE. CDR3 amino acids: CASSVGNEDTQYF. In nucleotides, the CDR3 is TGTGCCAGCAGCGTGGGTAACGAGGATACGCAGTATTTT.

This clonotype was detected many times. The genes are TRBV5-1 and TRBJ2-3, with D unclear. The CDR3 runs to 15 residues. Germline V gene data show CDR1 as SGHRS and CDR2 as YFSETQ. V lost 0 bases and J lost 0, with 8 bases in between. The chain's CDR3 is CASSLDIASTDTQYF. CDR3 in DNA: TGCGCCAGCAGCTTGGATATAGCCAGCACAGATACGCAGTATTTT.

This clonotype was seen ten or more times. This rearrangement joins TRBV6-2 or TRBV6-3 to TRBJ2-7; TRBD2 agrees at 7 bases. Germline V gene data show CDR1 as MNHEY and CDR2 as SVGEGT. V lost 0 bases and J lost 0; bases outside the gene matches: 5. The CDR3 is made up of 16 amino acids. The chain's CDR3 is CASSYSRREFSYEQYF. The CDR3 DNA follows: TGTGCCAGCAGTTACTCGAGGCGGGAGTTCTCCTACGAGCAGTACTTC.

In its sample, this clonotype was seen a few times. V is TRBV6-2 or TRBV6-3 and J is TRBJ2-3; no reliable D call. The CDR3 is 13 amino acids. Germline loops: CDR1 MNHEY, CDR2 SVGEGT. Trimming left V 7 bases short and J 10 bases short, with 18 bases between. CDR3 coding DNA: TGTGCCAGCAATCACGGCGATTCTGGTGCGCAGTATTTT. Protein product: CASNHGDSGAQYF.

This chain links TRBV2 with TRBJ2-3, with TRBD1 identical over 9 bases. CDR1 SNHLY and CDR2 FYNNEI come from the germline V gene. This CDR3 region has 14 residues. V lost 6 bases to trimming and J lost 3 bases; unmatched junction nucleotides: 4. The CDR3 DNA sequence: TGTGCCAGCAGATACAGGGGGCGAACAGATACGCAGTATTTT. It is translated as CASRYRGRTDTQYF.

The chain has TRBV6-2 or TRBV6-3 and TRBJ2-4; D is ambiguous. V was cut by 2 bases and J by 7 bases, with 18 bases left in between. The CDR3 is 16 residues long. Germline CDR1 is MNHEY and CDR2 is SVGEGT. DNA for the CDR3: TGTGCCAGCAGTTACAGGCTGTCCGTAGGTGGGAACATTCAGTACTTC. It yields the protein CASSYRLSVGGNIQYF.

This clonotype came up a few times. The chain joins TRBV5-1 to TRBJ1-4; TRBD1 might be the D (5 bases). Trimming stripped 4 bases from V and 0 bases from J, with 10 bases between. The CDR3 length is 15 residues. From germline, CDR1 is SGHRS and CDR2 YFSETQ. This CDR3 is CASSTDSTTNEKLFF. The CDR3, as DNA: TGCGCCAGCAGCACAGACAGCACAACTAATGAAAAACTGTTTTTT.

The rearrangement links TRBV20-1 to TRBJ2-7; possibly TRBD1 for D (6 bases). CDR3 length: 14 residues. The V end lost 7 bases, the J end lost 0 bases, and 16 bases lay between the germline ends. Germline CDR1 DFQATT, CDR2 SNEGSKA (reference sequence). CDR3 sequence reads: CSVDPGVSSYEQYF. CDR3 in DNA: TGCAGTGTCGACCCAGGGGTTAGCTCCTACGAGCAGTACTTC.